This entry concerns a single TCR beta chain. In the PCR, 60 Vbeta and 13 Jbeta primers were used. Measured with immunoSEQ multiplex PCR; TCRdb has only the in-frame clones, and not every one. The data contain around 160,000 clones, 75% to 90% of them seen just once; the ten biggest clones take up roughly 10%. The source of the sample is a study of cytomegalovirus exposure and HLA in healthy donors. CDR1 and CDR2 (germline): SGHRS, YFSETQ. The junction had 9 bases not matched to a gene; V was cut back by 5 bases and J by 2 bases. The CDR3 totals 16 residues. This chain connects TRBV5-1 to TRBJ2-4, with TRBD2 matching 8 bases. Sequencing was carried out using PBMCs. This TCR was recovered from a young man in good health and CMV-seropositive. CDR3 sequence (DNA): TGCGCCAGCAGGGCGGGGGGCGCGCAGTCCAAAAACATTCAGTACTTC. This translates into CASRAGGAQSKNIQYF. Using reference TRBV5-1 and TRBJ2-4 for the parts outside the CDR3, the full variable domain is KAGVTQTPRYLIKTRGQQVTLSCSPISGHRSVSWYQQTPGQGLQFLFEYFSETQRNKGNFPGRFSGRQFSNSRSEMNVSTLELGDSALYLCASRAGGAQSKNIQYFGAGTRLSVL.